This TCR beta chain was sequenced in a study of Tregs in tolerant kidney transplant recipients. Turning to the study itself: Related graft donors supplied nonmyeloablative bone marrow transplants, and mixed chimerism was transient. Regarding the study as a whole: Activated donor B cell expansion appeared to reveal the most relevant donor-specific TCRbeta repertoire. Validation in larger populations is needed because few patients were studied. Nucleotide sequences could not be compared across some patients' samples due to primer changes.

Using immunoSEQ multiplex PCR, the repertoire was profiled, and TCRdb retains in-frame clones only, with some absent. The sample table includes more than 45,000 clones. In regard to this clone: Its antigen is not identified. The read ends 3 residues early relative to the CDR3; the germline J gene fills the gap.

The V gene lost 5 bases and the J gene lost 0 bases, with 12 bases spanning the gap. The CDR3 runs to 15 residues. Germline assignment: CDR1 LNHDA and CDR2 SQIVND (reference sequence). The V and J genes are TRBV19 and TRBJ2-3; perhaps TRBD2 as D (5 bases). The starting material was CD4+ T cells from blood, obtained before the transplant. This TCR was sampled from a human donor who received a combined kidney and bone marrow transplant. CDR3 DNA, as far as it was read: TGTGCCAGTAGTCCCGGACTCCCTAGCACAGATACG. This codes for CASSPGLPSTDT. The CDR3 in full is CASSPGLPSTDTQYF. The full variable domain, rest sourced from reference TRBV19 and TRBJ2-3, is DGGITQSPKYLFRKEGQNVTLSCEQNLNHDAMYWYRQDPGQGLRLIYYSQIVNDFQKGDIAEGYSVSREKKESFPLTVTSAQKNPTAFYLCASSPGLPSTDTQYFGPGTRLTVL.